These 19 T cell receptor beta chains originate from one sample sequenced in a study of CD8 T cells in ankylosing spondylitis. TCRdb re-called the 5' RACE reads with MiXCR, one entry per CDR3 protein. The sample yields about 250,000 distinct CDR3 sequences, 32% seen once. The sample was blood, either unsorted or a sorted T cell fraction (not recorded which). The receptors shown here come from a male donor with ankylosing spondylitis or in good health (not recorded which).

In the case of this clonotype: The junction differs from germline at one of its ends, possibly a read error. The chain links TRBV28 to TRBJ2-4; 9 bases line up with TRBD2. Germline V gives CDR1 MDHEN, CDR2 SYDVKM. The CDR3 sequence is 13 residues long. The CDR3 DNA reads TGTGCCAGCAGTTTATCTAGGGGGGGGACTAGCTTCTTC. Its translation: CASSLSRGGTSFF.

This rearrangement joins TRBV29-1 to TRBJ2-5; D is unclear. The germline V gene encodes CDR1 SQVTM and CDR2 ANQGSEA. The CDR3 has 12 amino acids. Trimming removed 6 bases at V and 3 bases at J, with 11 bases between. In DNA, the CDR3 is TGCAGCGTGTCCCGGATGGAAGAGACCCAGTACTTC. Protein: CSVSRMEETQYF. Combining the CDR3 with reference TRBV29-1 and TRBJ2-5 gives the whole variable domain SAVISQKPSRDICQRGTSLTIQCQVDSQVTMMFWYRQQPGQSLTLIATANQGSEATYESGFVIDKFPISRPNLTFSTLTVSNMSPEDSSIYLCSVSRMEETQYFGPGTRLLVL.

Turning to this clonotype: This clone may be a read error of a much larger clone one base away. The chain uses TRBV9 and TRBJ2-1; D tentatively reads TRBD1 or TRBD2 (6 bases each). The ends were cut back, 0 bases at V and 0 bases at J, with 7 bases in the middle. CDR1 and CDR2 from the germline V gene are SGDLS and YYNGEE. CDR3 size: 15 residues. CDR3 sequence (DNA): TGTGCCAGCAGCGTAGAGGGGGGCTCCTACAATGAGCAGTTCTTC. Translation gives CASSVEGGSYNEQFF. The full variable domain, rest sourced from reference TRBV9 and TRBJ2-1, is DSGVTQTPKHLITATGQRVTLRCSPRSGDLSVYWYQQSLDQGLQFLIQYYNGEERAKGNILERFSAQQFPDLHSELNLSSLELGDSALYFCASSVEGGSYNEQFFGPGTRLTVL.

The rearrangement links TRBV27 to TRBJ2-1; TRBD2 matches 7 bases. Germline loops: CDR1 MNHEY, CDR2 SMNVEV (reference sequence). After removal of 2 bases from V and 6 bases from J, the junction contained 4 bases not matched to a gene. This CDR3 has 14 amino acids. DNA of the CDR3: TGTGCCAGCAGTTTAACGGGGGGTCCCAATGAGCAGTTCTTC. Translation gives CASSLTGGPNEQFF.

The chain recombines TRBV12-3 or TRBV12-4 with TRBJ2-7, with 10 bases identical to TRBD1. The V gene end was trimmed by 6 bases and the J gene end by 3 bases; junction bases not matched to a gene: 14. The CDR3 length is 17 residues. CDR3 loop: CASSRPGTGVHDYEQYF. The CDR3 region has the DNA TGTGCCAGCAGCCGACCCGGGACAGGGGTCCACGACTACGAGCAGTACTTC.

This clonotype was counted a single time. This chain connects TRBV18 to TRBJ2-3; D remains ambiguous. In germline, CDR1 is KGHSH, CDR2 LQKENI. The CDR3 spans 13 residues. V lost 2 bases, J lost 3 bases, and 6 bases lay in between. CDR3 DNA sequence: TGTGCCAGCTCACCAGAGTTTACAGATACGCAGTATTTT. It is translated as CASSPEFTDTQYF.

In its sample, this clonotype was seen a few times. This rearrangement joins TRBV28 to TRBJ2-5; 8 nucleotides line up with TRBD1. In germline, CDR1 is MDHEN, CDR2 SYDVKM. V shed 8 bases and J 8 bases; nucleotides not matched to a gene: 4. The CDR3 extends over 11 amino acids. DNA for the CDR3: TGTGCCAGCGCGCAGGGGGCAACCCAGTACTTC. It is translated as CASAQGATQYF. The full variable domain, in which reference TRBV28 and TRBJ2-5 provide the parts outside the CDR3, is DVKVTQSSRYLVKRTGEKVFLECVQDMDHENMFWYRQDPGLGLRLIYFSYDVKMKEKGDIPEGYSVSREKKERFSLILESASTNQTSMYLCASAQGATQYFGPGTRLLVL.

The genes are TRBV20-1 and TRBJ1-5; TRBD1 agrees at 7 bases. Germline V gene lookup returns CDR1 DFQATT and CDR2 SNEGSKA (reference sequence). Trimming removed 6 bases from V and 0 bases from J; junction bases left unmatched: 11. This CDR3 comprises 16 residues. The CDR3 region has the DNA TGCAGTGCCCGAGACAGGGCCGTTTATAGCAATCAGCCCCAGCATTTT. Its protein product is CSARDRAVYSNQPQHF.

This clonotype has only a few counts. This sequence joins TRBV30 and TRBJ2-1, with 10 bases matching TRBD1. CDR1 GTSNPN and CDR2 SVGIG come from the germline V gene (reference sequence). The CDR3 spans 14 residues. With 3 bases clipped from V and 9 bases from J, the junction kept 8 bases outside the gene matches. The DNA of the CDR3 is TGTGCCTGGAGGGGACAGGGGTTAGTTGGTGAGCAGTTCTTC. Translation: CAWRGQGLVGEQFF.

This clonotype came up many times. The chain carries TRBV5-6 and TRBJ1-1; weak D call: TRBD1 (5 bases). Trimming pared 0 bases from V and 0 bases from J, leaving 6 bases between. Germline-derived CDR1 and CDR2 are SGHDT and YYEEEE. The CDR3 is made up of 14 amino acids. CDR3 region: CASSLGQMNTEAFF. The DNA of the CDR3 is TGTGCCAGCAGCTTGGGACAGATGAACACTGAAGCTTTCTTT.

This sequence joins TRBV10-3 and TRBJ2-7, with a possible D match to TRBD1 (6 bases). This CDR3 is built from 13 residues. Germline CDR1 is ENHRY and CDR2 is SYGVKD. V lost 7 bases and J 5 bases, leaving 15 bases between the germline ends. The CDR3: CAITAGQRDEQYF. CDR3 sequence (DNA): TGTGCCATCACCGCCGGACAGCGAGACGAGCAGTACTTC.

The chain employs TRBV27 and TRBJ2-7; 9 bases map to TRBD1. The V gene's germline CDR1 is MNHEY and CDR2 SMNVEV (reference sequence). The J segment lost 3 bases and the V segment lost 3 bases, leaving 3 bases of the junction unmatched. The CDR3 covers 14 residues. In nucleotides, the CDR3 is TGTGCCAGCAGTTTGGGGACAGGGAACTACGAGCAGTACTTC. This codes for CASSLGTGNYEQYF.

The genes are TRBV11-1 and TRBJ2-2; TRBD1 might be the D (5 bases). Trimming shortened V by 4 bases and J by 0 bases, and 18 bases separated the two germline ends. The CDR3 length is 18 residues. Germline CDR1 SGHAT, CDR2 FQDESV (reference sequence). The CDR3 bases are TGTGCCAGCAGCTCCCGTGGGGCGGCGGCCGCGAACACCGGGGAGCTGTTTTTT. Translated: CASSSRGAAAANTGELFF.

This clonotype came up once. The V call is TRBV7-2, the J call TRBJ2-1; D remains unclear. CDR3 length: 17 amino acids. V lost 1 base to trimming and J lost 0 bases, with 13 bases between them. CDR1 is SGHTA and CDR2 is FQGNSA in the germline V gene. CDR3 nucleotides: TGTGCCAGCAGCTTAGTGGGGAACGGTTACTCCTACAATGAGCAGTTCTTC. Translating it yields CASSLVGNGYSYNEQFF.

The chain combines TRBV20-1 with TRBJ2-1; weak D call: TRBD1 (6 bases). The CDR3 sequence is 14 residues long. With 6 bases removed from V and 0 bases from J, the gap between germline ends came to 12 bases. Germline CDR1 reads DFQATT; CDR2 reads SNEGSKA (reference sequence). As DNA, the CDR3 is TGCAGTGCGAGACAGGATAGCTCCTACAATGAGCAGTTCTTC. Translating gives CSARQDSSYNEQFF.

Only a few counts were recorded for this clonotype. The chain uses TRBV11-1 and TRBJ2-3; 9 bases match TRBD2. Trimming at V came to 3 bases and at J to 5 bases, leaving 15 bases not matched to a gene. This CDR3 has 18 amino acids. Per germline, CDR1 SGHAT and CDR2 FQDESV (reference sequence). The CDR3 loop is CASSFSSGVTAGGDTQYF. The CDR3 DNA is TGTGCCAGCAGCTTTTCTAGCGGGGTAACCGCGGGAGGAGATACGCAGTATTTT.

CDR3 in DNA: TGCGCCAGCAGCCCTCACACAGGGACCACAGATACGCAGTATTTT. Its protein product is CASSPHTGTTDTQYF. The chain combines TRBV5-1 with TRBJ2-3; D possibly corresponds to TRBD1 (6 bases). From germline, CDR1 is SGHRS and CDR2 YFSETQ. The CDR3 is 15 amino acids. V was cut by 4 bases and J by 2 bases, with 14 bases left in between.

This chain connects TRBV20-1 to TRBJ2-3; 8 bases fit TRBD2. Germline CDR1 DFQATT, CDR2 SNEGSKA (reference sequence). This CDR3 is 14 amino acids long. Trimming took 5 bases from V and 5 from J; bases not matched to a gene: 9. The CDR3 protein is CSAYRGGVEDTQYF. In DNA, the CDR3 is TGCAGTGCTTATCGGGGGGGCGTAGAAGATACGCAGTATTTT.

The rearrangement joins TRBV10-2 to TRBJ1-1; 8 nucleotides agree with TRBD1. The V gene end was trimmed by 4 bases and the J gene end by 0 bases; junction bases not matched to a gene: 7. The CDR3 covers 16 residues. CDR1 and CDR2 from the germline V gene are WSHSY and SAAADI. CDR3 nucleotide sequence: TGCGCCAGCAGTGTTTCGGACAGGGCCATGAACACTGAAGCTTTCTTT. As protein: CASSVSDRAMNTEAFF.